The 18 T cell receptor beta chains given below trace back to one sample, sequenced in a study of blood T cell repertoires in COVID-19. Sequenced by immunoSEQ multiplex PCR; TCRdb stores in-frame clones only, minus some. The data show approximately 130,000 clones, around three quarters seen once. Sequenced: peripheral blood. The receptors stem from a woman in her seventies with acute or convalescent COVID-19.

Written as DNA, the CDR3 is TGTGCCAGCAGCTTGAACACAGCCTACGAGCAGTACTTC. Translation gives CASSLNTAYEQYF. This sequence joins TRBV5-6 and TRBJ2-7; D not resolved. Germline values: CDR1 SGHDT, CDR2 YYEEEE. Between the trimmed V and J ends, which lost 1 base and 2 bases, there was a span of 7 bases. The CDR3 loop spans 13 amino acids.

CDR3 protein: CAWSSQGGYNEQFF. The CDR3 DNA sequence: TGTGCCTGGAGTTCCCAGGGGGGCTACAATGAGCAGTTCTTC. The chain links TRBV30 to TRBJ2-1; D possibly corresponds to TRBD1 (7 bases). Germline assignment: CDR1 GTSNPN and CDR2 SVGIG (reference sequence). This CDR3 is built from 14 residues. V lost 2 bases and J 3 bases, leaving 11 bases between the germline ends.

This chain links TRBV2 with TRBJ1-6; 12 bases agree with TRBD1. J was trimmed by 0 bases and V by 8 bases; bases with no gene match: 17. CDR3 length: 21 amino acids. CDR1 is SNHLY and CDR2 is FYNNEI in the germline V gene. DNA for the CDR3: TGTGCCAGCTCACCGGGACAGGGGGCGTTGTTTACTAGCTCCTATAATTCACCCCTCCACTTT. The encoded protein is CASSPGQGALFTSSYNSPLHF.

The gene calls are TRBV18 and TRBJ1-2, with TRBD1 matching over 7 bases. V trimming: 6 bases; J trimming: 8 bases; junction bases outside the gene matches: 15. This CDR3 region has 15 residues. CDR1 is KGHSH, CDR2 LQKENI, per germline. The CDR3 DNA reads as TGTGCCAGCTCCACGAAGAGGGGGCAACCCTACGGCTACACCTTC. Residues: CASSTKRGQPYGYTF.

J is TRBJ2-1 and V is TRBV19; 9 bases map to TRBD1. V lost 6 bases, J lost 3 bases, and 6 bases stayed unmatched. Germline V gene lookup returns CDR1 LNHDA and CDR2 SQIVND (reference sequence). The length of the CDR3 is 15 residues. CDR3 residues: CASRLRDRVYNEQFF. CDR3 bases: TGTGCCAGTAGACTCCGGGACAGGGTCTACAATGAGCAGTTCTTC.

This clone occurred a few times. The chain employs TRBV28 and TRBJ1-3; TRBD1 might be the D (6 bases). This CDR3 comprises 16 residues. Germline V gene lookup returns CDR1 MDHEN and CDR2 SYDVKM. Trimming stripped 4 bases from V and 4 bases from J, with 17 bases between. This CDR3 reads CASSYGGQQAGNTIYF. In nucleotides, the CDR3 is TGTGCCAGCAGTTATGGGGGCCAGCAAGCAGGAAACACCATATATTTT.

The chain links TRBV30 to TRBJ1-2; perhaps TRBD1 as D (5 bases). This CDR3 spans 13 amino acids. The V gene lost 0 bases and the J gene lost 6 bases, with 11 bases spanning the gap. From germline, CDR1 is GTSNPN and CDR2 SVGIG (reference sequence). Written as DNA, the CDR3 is TGTGCCTGGAGTGTAGGGCTAGGGGATGGCTACACCTTC. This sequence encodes CAWSVGLGDGYTF.

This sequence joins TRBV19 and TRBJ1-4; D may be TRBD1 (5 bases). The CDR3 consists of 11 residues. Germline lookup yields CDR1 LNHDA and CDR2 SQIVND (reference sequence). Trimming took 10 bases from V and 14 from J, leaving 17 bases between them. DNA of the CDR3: TGTGCCACCCGTGGGGCCGCCGAGCTGTTTTTT. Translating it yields CATRGAAELFF.

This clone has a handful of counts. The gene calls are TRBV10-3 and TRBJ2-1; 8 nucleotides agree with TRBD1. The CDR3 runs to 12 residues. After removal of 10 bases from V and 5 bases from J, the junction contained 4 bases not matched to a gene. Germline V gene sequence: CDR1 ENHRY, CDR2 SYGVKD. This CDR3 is CASQGADNEQFF. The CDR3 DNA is TGTGCCAGCCAGGGGGCGGACAATGAGCAGTTCTTC.

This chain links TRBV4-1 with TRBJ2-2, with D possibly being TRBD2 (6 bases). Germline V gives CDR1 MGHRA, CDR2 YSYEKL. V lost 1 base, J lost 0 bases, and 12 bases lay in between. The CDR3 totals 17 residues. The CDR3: CASSQGRANTNTGELFF. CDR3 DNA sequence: TGCGCCAGCAGCCAAGGGAGGGCTAACACGAACACCGGGGAGCTGTTTTTT.

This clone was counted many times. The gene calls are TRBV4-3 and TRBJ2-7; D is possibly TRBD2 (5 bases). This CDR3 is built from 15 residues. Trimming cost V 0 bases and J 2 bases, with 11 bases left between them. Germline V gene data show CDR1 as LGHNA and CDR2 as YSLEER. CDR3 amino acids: CASSQDQGGPYEQYF. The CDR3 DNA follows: TGCGCCAGCAGCCAAGATCAAGGAGGTCCCTACGAGCAGTACTTC.

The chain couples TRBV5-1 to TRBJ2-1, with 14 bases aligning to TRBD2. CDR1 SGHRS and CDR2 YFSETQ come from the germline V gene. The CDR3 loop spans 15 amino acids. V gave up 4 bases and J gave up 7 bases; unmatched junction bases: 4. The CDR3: CASSPGLAGENEQFF. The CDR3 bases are TGCGCCAGCAGCCCGGGACTAGCGGGAGAGAATGAGCAGTTCTTC.

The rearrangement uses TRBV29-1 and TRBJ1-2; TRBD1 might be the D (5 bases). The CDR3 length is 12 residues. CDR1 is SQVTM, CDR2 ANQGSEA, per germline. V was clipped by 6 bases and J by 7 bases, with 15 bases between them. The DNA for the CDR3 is TGCAGCGTCGTGGAGGGCGACAGTGGCTACACCTTC. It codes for CSVVEGDSGYTF.

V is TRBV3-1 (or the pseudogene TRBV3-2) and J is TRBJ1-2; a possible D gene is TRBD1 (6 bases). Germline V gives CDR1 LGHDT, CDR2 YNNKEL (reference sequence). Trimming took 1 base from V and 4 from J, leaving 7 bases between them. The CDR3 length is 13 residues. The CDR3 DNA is TGTGCCAGCAGCCAAGCAGGGGCCTATGGCTACACCTTC. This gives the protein CASSQAGAYGYTF.

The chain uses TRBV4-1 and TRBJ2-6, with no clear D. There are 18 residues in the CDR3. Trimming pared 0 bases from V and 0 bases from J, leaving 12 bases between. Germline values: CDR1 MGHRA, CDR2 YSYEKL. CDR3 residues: CASSQESLLSSGANVLTF. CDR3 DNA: TGCGCCAGCAGCCAAGAATCCCTCCTAAGCTCTGGGGCCAACGTCCTGACTTTC.

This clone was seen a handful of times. The CDR3 nucleotides read TGTGCCAGCAGCTTAGGGAGTGGCCTAGCGGTTAGCCTCTACGAGCAGTACTTC. It encodes CASSLGSGLAVSLYEQYF. This rearrangement joins TRBV7-8 to TRBJ2-7; TRBD2 aligns across 7 bases. The CDR3 extends over 18 amino acids. Losses at the gene ends were 1 base for V and 3 bases for J; bases not matched to a gene: 15. Germline V gene lookup returns CDR1 SGHVS and CDR2 FQNEAQ.

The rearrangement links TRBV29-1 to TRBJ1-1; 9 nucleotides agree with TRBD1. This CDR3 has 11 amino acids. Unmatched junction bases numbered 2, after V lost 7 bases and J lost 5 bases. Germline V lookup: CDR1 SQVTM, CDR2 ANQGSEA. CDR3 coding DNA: TGCAGCGCCGACAGGGGGACTGAAGCTTTCTTT. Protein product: CSADRGTEAFF.

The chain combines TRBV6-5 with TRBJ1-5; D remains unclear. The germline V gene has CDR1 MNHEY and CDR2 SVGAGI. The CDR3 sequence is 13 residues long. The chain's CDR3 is CVSVLNSNQPQHF. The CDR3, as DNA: TGTGTCTCCGTCCTTAATAGCAATCAGCCCCAGCATTTT.